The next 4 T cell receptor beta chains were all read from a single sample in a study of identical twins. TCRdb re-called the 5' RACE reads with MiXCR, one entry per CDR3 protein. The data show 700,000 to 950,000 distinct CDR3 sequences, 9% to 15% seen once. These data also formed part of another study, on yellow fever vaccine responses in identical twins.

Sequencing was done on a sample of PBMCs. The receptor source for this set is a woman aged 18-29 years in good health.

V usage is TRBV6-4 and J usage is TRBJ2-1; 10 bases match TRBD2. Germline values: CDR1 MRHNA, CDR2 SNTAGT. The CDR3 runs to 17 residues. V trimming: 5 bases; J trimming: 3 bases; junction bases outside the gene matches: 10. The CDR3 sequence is CASSSQGAGGFYNEQFF. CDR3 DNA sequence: TGTGCCAGCAGTTCCCAGGGAGCGGGGGGGTTCTACAATGAGCAGTTCTTC.

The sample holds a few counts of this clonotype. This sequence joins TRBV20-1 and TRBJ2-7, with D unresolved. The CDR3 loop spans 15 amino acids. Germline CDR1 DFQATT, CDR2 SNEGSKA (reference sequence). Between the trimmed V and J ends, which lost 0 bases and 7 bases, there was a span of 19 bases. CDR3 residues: CSARDMMADPREQYF. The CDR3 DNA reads TGCAGTGCTAGAGATATGATGGCGGACCCGAGGGAGCAGTACTTC.

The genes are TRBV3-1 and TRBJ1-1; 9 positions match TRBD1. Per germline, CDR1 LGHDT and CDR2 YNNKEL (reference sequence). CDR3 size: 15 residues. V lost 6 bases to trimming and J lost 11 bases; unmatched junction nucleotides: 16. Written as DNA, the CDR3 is TGTGCCAGCAGTCAGACAGGGGGAAGCCGGCGTGATGCTTTCTTT. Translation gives CASSQTGGSRRDAFF.

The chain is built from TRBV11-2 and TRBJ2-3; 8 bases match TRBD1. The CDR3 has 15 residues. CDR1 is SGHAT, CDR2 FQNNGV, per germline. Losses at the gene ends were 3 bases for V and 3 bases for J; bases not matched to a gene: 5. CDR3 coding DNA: TGTGCCAGCAGCTTCAGGGGGCTATGGACAGATACGCAGTATTTT. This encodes CASSFRGLWTDTQYF.